This T cell receptor (beta chain) was captured in a study of cytomegalovirus exposure and HLA in healthy donors. The study, taken as a whole, reports: Reportedly, cytomegalovirus status was diagnosed with high sensitivity and specificity. As a later analysis revealed, the rate of TCR association differed by HLA locus, with DRB1 most and HLA-C fewest. The authors enumerated over 150 TCR beta chains as linked to cytomegalovirus.

This clone was detected only once. Antigen specificity is unknown. The PCR used 60 Vbeta and 13 Jbeta primers. Per the original methods: A later analysis counted 65 million to 95 million unique TCR beta chains, roughly 11 million shared. Sequencing was performed with immunoSEQ multiplex PCR; in TCRdb, only in-frame clones are kept and a portion is missing. The V and J calls and clone size are taken from that table; D and trimming were inferred from the DNA. The sample has about 90,000 clones, 65% seen once; the top ten hold about 22%. The CDR3 has 17 residues. V lost 1 base and J 7 bases, leaving 17 bases between the germline ends. Germline assignment: CDR1 MDHEN and CDR2 SYDVKM.

The receptor's source is a woman aged 45-65 years in good health and CMV-seropositive. Sequencing input: PBMCs. This chain joins TRBV28 and TRBJ1-6; D remains ambiguous. The DNA for the CDR3 is TGTGCCAGCAGTTTATACGGACGGGAAGGTCGGAATTCACCCCTCCACTTT. It is translated as CASSLYGREGRNSPLHF.